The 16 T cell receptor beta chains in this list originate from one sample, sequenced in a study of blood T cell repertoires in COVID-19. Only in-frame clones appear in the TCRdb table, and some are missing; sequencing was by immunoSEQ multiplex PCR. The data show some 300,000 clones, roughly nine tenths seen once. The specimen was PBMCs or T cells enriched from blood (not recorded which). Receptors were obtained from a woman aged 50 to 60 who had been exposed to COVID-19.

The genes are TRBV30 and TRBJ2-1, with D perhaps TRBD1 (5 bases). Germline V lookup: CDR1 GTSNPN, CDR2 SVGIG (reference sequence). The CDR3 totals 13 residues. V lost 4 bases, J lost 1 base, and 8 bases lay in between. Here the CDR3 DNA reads TGTGCCTGGAACACAGGTTCCTACAATGAGCAGTTCTTC. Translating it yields CAWNTGSYNEQFF.

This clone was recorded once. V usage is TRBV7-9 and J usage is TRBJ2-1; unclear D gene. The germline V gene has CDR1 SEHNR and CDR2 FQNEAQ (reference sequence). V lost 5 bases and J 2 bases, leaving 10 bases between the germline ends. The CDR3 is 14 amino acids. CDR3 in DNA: TGTGCCAGCAGCCATGAGCCTACCTACAATGAGCAGTTCTTC. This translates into CASSHEPTYNEQFF. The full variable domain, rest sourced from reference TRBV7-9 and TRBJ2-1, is DTGVSQNPRHKITKRGQNVTFRCDPISEHNRLYWYRQTLGQGPEFLTYFQNEAQLEKSRLLSDRFSAERPKGSFSTLEIQRTEQGDSAMYLCASSHEPTYNEQFFGPGTRLTVL.

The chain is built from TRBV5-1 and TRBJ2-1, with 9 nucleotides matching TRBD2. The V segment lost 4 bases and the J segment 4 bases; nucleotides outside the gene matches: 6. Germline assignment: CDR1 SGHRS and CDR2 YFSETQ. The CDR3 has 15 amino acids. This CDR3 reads CASSDSGGTYNEQFF. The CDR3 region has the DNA TGCGCCAGCAGCGACAGCGGGGGGACGTACAATGAGCAGTTCTTC.

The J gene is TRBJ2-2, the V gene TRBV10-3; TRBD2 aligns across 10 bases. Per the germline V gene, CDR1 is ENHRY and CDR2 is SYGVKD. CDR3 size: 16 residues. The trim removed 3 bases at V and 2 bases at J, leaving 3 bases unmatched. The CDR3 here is CAISESGGENTGELFF. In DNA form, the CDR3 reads TGTGCCATCAGTGAAAGCGGGGGGGAAAACACCGGGGAGCTGTTTTTT.

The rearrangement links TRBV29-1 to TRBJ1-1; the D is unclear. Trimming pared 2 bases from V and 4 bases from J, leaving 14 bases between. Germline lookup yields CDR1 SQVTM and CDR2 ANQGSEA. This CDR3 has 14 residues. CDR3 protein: CSVEPDILFTEAFF. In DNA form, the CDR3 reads TGCAGCGTTGAACCCGACATCCTGTTCACTGAAGCTTTCTTT.

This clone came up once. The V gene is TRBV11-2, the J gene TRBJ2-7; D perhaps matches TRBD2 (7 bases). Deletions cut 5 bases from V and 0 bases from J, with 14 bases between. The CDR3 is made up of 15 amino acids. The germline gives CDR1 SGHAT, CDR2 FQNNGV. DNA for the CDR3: TGTGCCAGCAGCCTCGAGGGGGGGAGCTCCTACGAGCAGTACTTC. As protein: CASSLEGGSSYEQYF. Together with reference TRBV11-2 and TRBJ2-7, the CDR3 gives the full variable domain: EAGVAQSPRYKIIEKRQSVAFWCNPISGHATLYWYQQILGQGPKLLIQFQNNGVVDDSQLPKDRFSAERLKGVDSTLKIQPAKLEDSAVYLCASSLEGGSSYEQYFGPGTRLTVT.

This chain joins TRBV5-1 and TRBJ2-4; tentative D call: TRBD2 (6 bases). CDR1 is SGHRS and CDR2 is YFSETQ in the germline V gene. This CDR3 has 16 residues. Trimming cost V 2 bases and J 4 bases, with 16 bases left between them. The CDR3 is CASSLRRGTGKNIQYF. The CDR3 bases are TGCGCCAGCAGCTTACGACGGGGGACCGGTAAAAACATTCAGTACTTC.

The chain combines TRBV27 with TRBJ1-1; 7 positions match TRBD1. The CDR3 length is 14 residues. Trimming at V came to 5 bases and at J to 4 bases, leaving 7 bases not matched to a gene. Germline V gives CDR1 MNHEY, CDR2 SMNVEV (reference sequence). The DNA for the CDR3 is TGTGCCAGCAGTGAGACGTGGGACAGCACTGAAGCTTTCTTT. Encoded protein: CASSETWDSTEAFF.

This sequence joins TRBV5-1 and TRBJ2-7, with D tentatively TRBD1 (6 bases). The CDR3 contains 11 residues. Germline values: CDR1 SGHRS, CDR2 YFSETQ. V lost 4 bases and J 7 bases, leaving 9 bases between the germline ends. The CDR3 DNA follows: TGCGCCAGCAGCGCAGACAGGGAGCAGTACTTC. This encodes CASSADREQYF.

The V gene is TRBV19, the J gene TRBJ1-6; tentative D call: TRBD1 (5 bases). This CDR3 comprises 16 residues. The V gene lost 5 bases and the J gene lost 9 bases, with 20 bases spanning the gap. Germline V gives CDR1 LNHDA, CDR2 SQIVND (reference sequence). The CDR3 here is CASSALQGWSGSPLHF. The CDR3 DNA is TGTGCCAGTAGTGCCCTTCAGGGATGGTCTGGTTCACCCCTCCACTTT.

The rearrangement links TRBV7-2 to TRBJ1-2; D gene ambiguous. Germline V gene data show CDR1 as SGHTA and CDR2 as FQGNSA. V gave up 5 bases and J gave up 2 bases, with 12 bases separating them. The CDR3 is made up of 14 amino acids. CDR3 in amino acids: CASSRDTLNYGYTF. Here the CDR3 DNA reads TGTGCCAGCAGCCGTGACACCTTGAACTATGGCTACACCTTC.

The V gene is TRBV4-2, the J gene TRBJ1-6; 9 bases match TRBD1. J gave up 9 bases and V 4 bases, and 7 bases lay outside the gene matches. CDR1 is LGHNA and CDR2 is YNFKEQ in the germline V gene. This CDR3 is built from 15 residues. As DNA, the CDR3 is TGTGCCAGCAGCCTCGGACAGGGGAAAAGTTCACCCCTCCACTTT. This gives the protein CASSLGQGKSSPLHF.

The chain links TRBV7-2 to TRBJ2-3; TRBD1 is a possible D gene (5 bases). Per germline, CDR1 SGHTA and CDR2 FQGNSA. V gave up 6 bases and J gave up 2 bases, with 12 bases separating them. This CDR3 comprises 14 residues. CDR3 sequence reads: CASRLGQATDTQYF. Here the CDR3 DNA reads TGTGCCAGCAGGTTGGGGCAGGCCACAGATACGCAGTATTTT. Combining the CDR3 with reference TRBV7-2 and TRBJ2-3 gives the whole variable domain GAGVSQSPSNKVTEKGKDVELRCDPISGHTALYWYRQSLGQGLEFLIYFQGNSAPDKSGLPSDRFSAERTGGSVSTLTIQRTQQEDSAVYLCASRLGQATDTQYFGPGTRLTVL.

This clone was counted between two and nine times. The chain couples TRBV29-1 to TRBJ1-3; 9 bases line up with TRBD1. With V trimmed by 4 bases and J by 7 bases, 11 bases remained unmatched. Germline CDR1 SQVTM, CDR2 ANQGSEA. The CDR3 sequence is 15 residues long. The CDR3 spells CSVVSQGALGNTIYF. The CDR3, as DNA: TGCAGCGTTGTCTCACAGGGGGCATTGGGTAACACCATATATTTT.

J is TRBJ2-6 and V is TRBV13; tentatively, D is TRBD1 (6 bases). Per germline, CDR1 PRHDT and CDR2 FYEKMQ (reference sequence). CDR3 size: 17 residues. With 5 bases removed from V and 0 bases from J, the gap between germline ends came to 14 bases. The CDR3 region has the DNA TGTGCCAGCAGCCACCGGACAGCCGGCTCTGGGGCCAACGTCCTGACTTTC. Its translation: CASSHRTAGSGANVLTF.

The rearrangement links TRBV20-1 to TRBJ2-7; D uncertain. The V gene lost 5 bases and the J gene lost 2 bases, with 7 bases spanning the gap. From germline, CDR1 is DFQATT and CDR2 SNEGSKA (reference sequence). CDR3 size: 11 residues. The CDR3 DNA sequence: TGCAGTGCTGCGCAAACCTACGAGCAGTACTTC. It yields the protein CSAAQTYEQYF.